The TCR beta chain under discussion was sequenced for a study of T cells in Graves' hyperthyroidism and ophthalmopathy. Study at large: At the time of initial diagnosis and before any treatment, peripheral blood was collected.

The V gene lost 5 bases and the J gene lost 0 bases, with 7 bases spanning the gap. This CDR3 comprises 13 residues. The germline V gene encodes CDR1 MNHNS and CDR2 SASEGT. Lactation, pregnancy, other autoimmune disease or uncontrolled infection led to exclusion of patients. With respect to this clonotype: Its target is unknown.

Study findings and constraints: Clonotypes that were expanded in thyroid above 0.001 mostly appeared in blood too.

Regions amplified from RNA transcripts were the TCR beta CDR3 regions. The HTBI set primed first-round TCR CDR3 RT-PCR. TCRdb reprocessed the multiplex PCR reads via MiXCR and lists one record per CDR3 protein. The data hold fewer than 350,000 distinct CDR3 sequences, with roughly 18% observed a single time. The TCR sequence derives from a woman in her fifties or sixties with Graves' hyperthyroidism. J is TRBJ1-1 and V is TRBV6-1; D is ambiguous. Material for sequencing was blood. This CDR3 is CASSQSVNTEAFF. As DNA, the CDR3 is TGTGCCAGCAGTCAGAGCGTGAACACTGAAGCTTTCTTT.